One sample yielded the 16 T cell receptor beta chains listed below, sequenced in a study of cytomegalovirus exposure and HLA in healthy donors. The PCR made use of 60 Vbeta and 13 Jbeta primers. Using immunoSEQ multiplex PCR, the repertoire was profiled, and TCRdb retains in-frame clones only, with some absent. This table holds some 110,000 clones, roughly 82% found once. Sequencing used PBMCs. The receptors come from a male donor in good health and CMV-seropositive.

This clone was detected only a few times. The chain is built from TRBV7-2 and TRBJ2-4; 7 bases align to TRBD2. With 4 bases clipped from V and 4 bases from J, the junction kept 13 bases outside the gene matches. Germline lookup yields CDR1 SGHTA and CDR2 FQGNSA. This CDR3 spans 17 amino acids. This CDR3 is CASSSHPTQGGKNIQYF. The CDR3 nucleotides are TGTGCCAGCAGCTCCCACCCGACCCAGGGAGGGAAAAACATTCAGTACTTC.

This clone was observed once. This chain joins TRBV7-9 and TRBJ2-2; D uncertain. This CDR3 has 12 residues. V lost 5 bases and J 3 bases, leaving 4 bases between the germline ends. The germline V gene encodes CDR1 SEHNR and CDR2 FQNEAQ (reference sequence). The CDR3 nucleotides are TGTGCCAGCAGCCCTGACACCGGGGAGCTGTTTTTT. This translates into CASSPDTGELFF.

DNA for the CDR3: TGTGCCAGCAGGATCACAGAGAACACTGAAGCTTTCTTT. Protein: CASRITENTEAFF. The chain employs TRBV6-1 and TRBJ1-1, with D unclear. The V gene lost 6 bases and the J gene lost 1 base, with 9 bases spanning the gap. CDR1 and CDR2 (germline): MNHNS, SASEGT. This CDR3 has 13 residues.

The V call is TRBV6-5, the J call TRBJ2-7; D is perhaps TRBD1 (5 bases). V dropped 3 bases and J dropped 3 bases, with 9 bases sitting between them. The CDR3 runs to 13 residues. The germline V gene has CDR1 MNHEY and CDR2 SVGAGI. In DNA form, the CDR3 reads TGTGCCAGCAGTTATGGGGCGAACTACGAGCAGTACTTC. Amino acid sequence: CASSYGANYEQYF.

The chain combines TRBV2 with TRBJ1-5; 8 positions match TRBD1. Per the germline V gene, CDR1 is SNHLY and CDR2 is FYNNEI. Losses at the gene ends were 4 bases for V and 2 bases for J; bases not matched to a gene: 4. The CDR3 contains 15 residues. The CDR3 DNA reads as TGTGCCAGCAGTGTGTTGGGACAGGGCAATCAGCCCCAGCATTTT. This encodes CASSVLGQGNQPQHF.

The chain combines TRBV5-4 with TRBJ1-2; 9 bases fit TRBD1. V was pared by 0 bases and J by 8 bases, with 11 bases of the junction left unmatched. Germline CDR1 and CDR2: SGHNT and YYREEE (reference sequence). The CDR3 runs 16 residues. CDR3 DNA: TGTGCCAGCAGCTTGGGGGCCGGGACAGGGAGTAGCGGCTACACCTTC. Translated, it gives CASSLGAGTGSSGYTF. The variable domain in full, with the rest retrieved from reference TRBV5-4 and TRBJ1-2, is ETGVTQSPTHLIKTRGQQVTLRCSSQSGHNTVSWYQQALGQGPQFIFQYYREEENGRGNFPPRFSGLQFPNYSSELNVNALELDDSALYLCASSLGAGTGSSGYTFGSGTRLTVV.

The chain employs TRBV7-2 and TRBJ2-5, with D possibly matching TRBD2 (5 bases). From germline, CDR1 is SGHTA and CDR2 FQGNSA. V lost 7 bases and J lost 2, with 11 bases in between. The length of the CDR3 is 13 residues. The CDR3 protein is CASTTDLQETQYF. As DNA, the CDR3 is TGTGCCAGCACCACGGACTTACAAGAGACCCAGTACTTC.

The genes are TRBV4-3 and TRBJ1-5, with a possible D match to TRBD1 (6 bases). CDR1 and CDR2 from the germline V gene are LGHNA and YSLEER. Trimming removed 0 bases from V and 5 bases from J, with 14 bases in between. This CDR3 comprises 16 residues. CDR3 in DNA: TGCGCCAGCAGCCAAGAGGCGGCAGGGGCCTATCAGCCCCAGCATTTT. Its translation is CASSQEAAGAYQPQHF.

The chain couples TRBV7-2 to TRBJ2-5; TRBD2 might be the D (6 bases). Trimming left V 5 bases short and J 4 bases short, with 17 bases between. The CDR3 totals 15 residues. Germline V CDR1 and CDR2: SGHTA, FQGNSA. CDR3: CASSKTSVGRETQYF. The CDR3 DNA is TGTGCCAGCAGCAAGACTAGTGTAGGCCGAGAGACCCAGTACTTC. Using reference TRBV7-2 and TRBJ2-5 for the parts outside the CDR3, the full variable domain is GAGVSQSPSNKVTEKGKDVELRCDPISGHTALYWYRQSLGQGLEFLIYFQGNSAPDKSGLPSDRFSAERTGGSVSTLTIQRTQQEDSAVYLCASSKTSVGRETQYFGPGTRLLVL.

This clone showed up just a few times. This rearrangement joins TRBV4-3 to TRBJ2-1; TRBD1 aligns across 8 bases. Germline CDR1 is LGHNA and CDR2 is YSLEER. This CDR3 is 16 amino acids long. Unmatched junction bases numbered 6, after V lost 1 base and J lost 4 bases. The CDR3 here is CASSQAVGTGYNEQFF. The CDR3 region has the DNA TGCGCCAGCAGCCAAGCCGTCGGGACAGGTTACAATGAGCAGTTCTTC.

The chain uses TRBV25-1 and TRBJ1-1; D remains unclear. The V end lost 2 bases, the J end lost 4 bases, and 11 bases lay between the germline ends. This CDR3 contains 14 residues. Germline V gene sequence: CDR1 MGHDK, CDR2 SYGVNS. This chain's CDR3 is CASSEQEVVTEAFF. DNA of the CDR3: TGTGCCAGCAGTGAACAGGAAGTGGTCACTGAAGCTTTCTTT.

The CDR3 DNA is TGTGCCAGCAGCGTAGCGGGGGCAACTAATGAAAAACTGTTTTTT. Translated: CASSVAGATNEKLFF. This rearrangement joins TRBV9 to TRBJ1-4, with a weak D call TRBD1 (5 bases). This CDR3 comprises 15 residues. V lost 0 bases, J lost 0 bases, and 6 bases lay in between. Germline V CDR1 and CDR2: SGDLS, YYNGEE.

The chain is built from TRBV4-1 and TRBJ1-6, with 7 positions matching TRBD1. The CDR3 consists of 15 residues. After removal of 2 bases from V and 6 bases from J, the junction contained 4 bases not matched to a gene. CDR1 and CDR2 from the germline V gene are MGHRA and YSYEKL. The CDR3 sequence: CASSQPGQTNSPLHF. Written as DNA, the CDR3 is TGCGCCAGCAGCCAACCGGGACAGACTAATTCACCCCTCCACTTT.

The chain has TRBV28 and TRBJ1-5, with D perhaps matching TRBD1 (5 bases). The CDR3 is 15 amino acids. Germline V gives CDR1 MDHEN, CDR2 SYDVKM. The germline V and J ends were trimmed by 1 base and 3 bases, with 10 bases remaining between them. The CDR3 bases are TGTGCCAGCAGTTTATCTTCAGGGTACAATCAGCCCCAGCATTTT. Translating it yields CASSLSSGYNQPQHF.

CDR3 protein: CASSQGQGHSNQPQHF. The DNA of the CDR3 is TGTGCCAGCAGCCAAGGACAGGGACATAGCAATCAGCCCCAGCATTTT. The chain carries TRBV4-2 and TRBJ1-5; 7 positions match TRBD1. The CDR3 sequence is 16 residues long. CDR1 is LGHNA, CDR2 YNFKEQ, per germline. The ends lost 1 base at V and 0 bases at J; junction bases unmatched: 3.

The J gene is TRBJ2-3, the V gene TRBV7-3, with 10 bases matching TRBD2. The CDR3 has 16 amino acids. Germline V gene lookup returns CDR1 SGHTA and CDR2 FQGTGA. The V gene end was trimmed by 2 bases and the J gene end by 5 bases; junction bases not matched to a gene: 7. In DNA, the CDR3 is TGTGCCAGCAGCTTAGCCCCAGCGGGAGGGCTAGATACGCAGTATTTT. This codes for CASSLAPAGGLDTQYF.